The T cell receptor beta chain under discussion was sequenced for a study of blood T cell repertoires in COVID-19. Clones were sequenced by immunoSEQ multiplex PCR, and TCRdb holds only the in-frame ones, with some missing. The repertoire includes approximately 190,000 clones, around 80% of them detected once, and approximately 6.9% sits in the top ten. The CDR3 extends over 17 amino acids. Germline CDR1 is ENHRY and CDR2 is SYGVKD. V shed 3 bases and J 3 bases; nucleotides not matched to a gene: 11. The material sequenced was peripheral blood. The chain is built from TRBV10-3 and TRBJ2-1, with 7 bases lining up with TRBD2. The source is a man between 60 and 70 years old with acute or convalescent COVID-19. The DNA for the CDR3 is TGTGCCATCAGTGATTTGAGAAAAGCGGGGATCTACAATGAGCAGTTCTTC. The encoded protein is CAISDLRKAGIYNEQFF.